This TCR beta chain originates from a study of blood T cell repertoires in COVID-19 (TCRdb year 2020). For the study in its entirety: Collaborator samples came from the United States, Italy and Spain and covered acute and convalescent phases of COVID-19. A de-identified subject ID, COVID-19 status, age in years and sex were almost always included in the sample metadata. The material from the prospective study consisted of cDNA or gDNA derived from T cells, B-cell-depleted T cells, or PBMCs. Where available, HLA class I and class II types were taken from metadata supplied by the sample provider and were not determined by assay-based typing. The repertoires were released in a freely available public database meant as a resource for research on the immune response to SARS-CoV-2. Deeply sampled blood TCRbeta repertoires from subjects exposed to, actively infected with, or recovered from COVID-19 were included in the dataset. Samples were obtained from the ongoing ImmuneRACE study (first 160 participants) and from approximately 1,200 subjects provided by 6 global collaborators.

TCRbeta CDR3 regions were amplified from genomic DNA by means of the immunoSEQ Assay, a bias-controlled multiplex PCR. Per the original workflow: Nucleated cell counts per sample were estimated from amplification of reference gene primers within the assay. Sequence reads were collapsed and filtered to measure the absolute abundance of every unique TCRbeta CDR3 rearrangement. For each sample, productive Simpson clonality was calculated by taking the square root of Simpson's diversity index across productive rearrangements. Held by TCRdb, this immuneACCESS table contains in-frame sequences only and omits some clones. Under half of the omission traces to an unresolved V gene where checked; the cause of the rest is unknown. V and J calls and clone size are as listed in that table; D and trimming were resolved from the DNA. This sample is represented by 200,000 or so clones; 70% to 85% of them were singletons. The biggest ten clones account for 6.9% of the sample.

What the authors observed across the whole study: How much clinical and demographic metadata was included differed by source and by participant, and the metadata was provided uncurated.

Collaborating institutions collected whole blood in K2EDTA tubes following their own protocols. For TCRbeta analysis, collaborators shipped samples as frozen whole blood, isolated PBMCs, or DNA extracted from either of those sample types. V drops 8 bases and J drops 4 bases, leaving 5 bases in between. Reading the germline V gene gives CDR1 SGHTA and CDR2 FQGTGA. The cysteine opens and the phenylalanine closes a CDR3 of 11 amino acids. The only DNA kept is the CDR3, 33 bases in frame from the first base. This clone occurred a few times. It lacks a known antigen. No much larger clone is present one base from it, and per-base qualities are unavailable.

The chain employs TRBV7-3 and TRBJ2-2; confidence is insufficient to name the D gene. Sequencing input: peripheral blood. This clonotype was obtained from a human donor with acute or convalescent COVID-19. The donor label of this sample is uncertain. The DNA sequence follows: TGTGCCAGCTCGTCCACCGGGGAGCTGTTTTTT. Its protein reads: CASSSTGELFF.